This T cell receptor beta chain was recovered during a study of vaccination and CD4 T cells after COVID-19. Study information: At a median approximately 100 days (range 35 to 161) after diagnosis, post-COVID samples were drawn.

The sample's treatment: roughly 10-day PBMC culture with coronavirus spike peptide pools or control peptides (ViraFEST assay). Study-wide results and limits: The great majority, 304 of 307 vaccine-specific clones, proved spike mono-reactive in convalescent patients. Convalescent patients saw a median about 86% of their reactive clones show up only after vaccination.

This clonotype was seen a handful of times. Its target is unknown. The assay that was used to sequence DNA from cultured CD4+ T cells was the Oncomine TCR Beta short-read assay. TCRdb reanalysed the PCR reads using MiXCR and keeps one entry per CDR3 protein. The data show about 14,000 distinct CDR3 sequences, 45% to 70% seen once. V was clipped by 0 bases and J by 6 bases, with 15 bases between them. Germline V lookup: CDR1 DFQATT, CDR2 SNEGSKA (reference sequence). The CDR3 runs to 15 residues. This receptor was obtained from a human donor who had recovered from COVID-19. Material: CD4+ T cells from blood, cultured in vitro. V gene TRBV20-1 combines with J gene TRBJ2-1; TRBD2 might be the D (6 bases). CDR3 DNA: TGCAGTGCTAGAGATCTAACCGGGACTCTCAATGAGCAGTTCTTC. It yields the protein CSARDLTGTLNEQFF.